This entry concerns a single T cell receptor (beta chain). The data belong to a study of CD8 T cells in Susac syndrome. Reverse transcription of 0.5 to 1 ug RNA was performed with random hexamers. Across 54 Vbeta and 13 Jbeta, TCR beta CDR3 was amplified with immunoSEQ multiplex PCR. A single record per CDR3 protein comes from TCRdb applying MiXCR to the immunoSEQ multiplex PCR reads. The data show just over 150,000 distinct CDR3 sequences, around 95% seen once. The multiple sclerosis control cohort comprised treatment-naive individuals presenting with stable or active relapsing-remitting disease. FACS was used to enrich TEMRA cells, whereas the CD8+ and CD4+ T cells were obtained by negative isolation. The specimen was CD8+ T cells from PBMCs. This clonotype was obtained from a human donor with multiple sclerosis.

Here the CDR3 reads CASGPPYETVYNEQFF. The CDR3 nucleotides read TGTGCTAGTGGTCCTCCGTATGAAACTGTCTACAATGAGCAGTTCTTC. The V call is TRBV12-5, the J call TRBJ2-1; D not certain. In germline, CDR1 is LGHNT, CDR2 FRNRAP. There are 16 residues in the CDR3. Trimming stripped 5 bases from V and 3 bases from J, with 17 bases between.